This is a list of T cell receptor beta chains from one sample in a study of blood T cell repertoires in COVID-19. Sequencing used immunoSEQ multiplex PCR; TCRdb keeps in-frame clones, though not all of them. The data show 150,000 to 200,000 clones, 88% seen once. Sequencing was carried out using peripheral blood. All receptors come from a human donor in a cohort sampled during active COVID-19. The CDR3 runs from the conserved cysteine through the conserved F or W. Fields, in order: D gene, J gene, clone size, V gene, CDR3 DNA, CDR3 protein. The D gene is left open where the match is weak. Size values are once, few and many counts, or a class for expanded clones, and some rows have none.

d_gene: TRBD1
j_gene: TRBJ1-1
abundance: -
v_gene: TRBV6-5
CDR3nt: TGTGCCAGCAGAAGGGACAGGGGCAACACTGAAGCTTTCTTT
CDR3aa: CASRRDRGNTEAFF

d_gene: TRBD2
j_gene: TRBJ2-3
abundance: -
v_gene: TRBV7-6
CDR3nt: TGTGCCAGCAGCTTCATAGCGGGGGGCTTGGACACGCAGTATTTT
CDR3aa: CASSFIAGGLDTQYF

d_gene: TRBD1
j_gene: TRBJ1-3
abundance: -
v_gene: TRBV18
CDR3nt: TGTGCCAGCTCTCATCAGGGGGCGAGAGGAAACACCATATATTTT
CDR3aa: CASSHQGARGNTIYF

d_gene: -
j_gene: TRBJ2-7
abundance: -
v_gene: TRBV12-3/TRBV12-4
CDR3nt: TGTGCCAGCAGTTGGGGAGAATACTACGAGCAGTACTTC
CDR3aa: CASSWGEYYEQYF

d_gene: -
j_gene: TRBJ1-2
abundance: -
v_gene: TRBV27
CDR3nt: TGTGCCAACAGTTTCCATCGGAACTATGGCTACACCTTC
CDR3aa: CANSFHRNYGYTF

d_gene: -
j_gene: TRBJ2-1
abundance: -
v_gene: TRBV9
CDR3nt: TGTGCCAGCAGCGTAGTAGTAGGAGGGACGGCGGGGGCCCCTGAGCAGTTCTTC
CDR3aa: CASSVVVGGTAGAPEQFF

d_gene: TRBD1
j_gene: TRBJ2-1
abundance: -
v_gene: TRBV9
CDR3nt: TGTGCCAGCAGCTCGGACAGGGGGACCTACAATGAGCAGTTCTTC
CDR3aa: CASSSDRGTYNEQFF

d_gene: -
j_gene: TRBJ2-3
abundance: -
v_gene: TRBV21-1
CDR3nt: TGTGCCAGCAGTAGGCCCGGGGACAACGATACGCAGTATTTT
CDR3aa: CASSRPGDNDTQYF

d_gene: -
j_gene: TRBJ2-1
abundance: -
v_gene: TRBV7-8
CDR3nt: TGTGCCAGCAGCTTAGTGTTGGAGGACAATGAGCAGTTCTTC
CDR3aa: CASSLVLEDNEQFF

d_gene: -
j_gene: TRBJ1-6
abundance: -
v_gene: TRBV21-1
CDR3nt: TGTGCCAGCAGCAAAGCGGCGGGACAGGGGCTAACCGGAGGAAATTCACCCCTCCACTTT
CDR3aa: CASSKAAGQGLTGGNSPLHF

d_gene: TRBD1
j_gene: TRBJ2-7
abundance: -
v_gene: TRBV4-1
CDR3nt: TGCGCCAGCAGCCAAAGTGCCGGGACAGGGGCGTACGAGCAGTACTTC
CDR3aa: CASSQSAGTGAYEQYF

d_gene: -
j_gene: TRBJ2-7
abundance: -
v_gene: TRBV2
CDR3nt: TGTGCCAGCAGGAGAGGGGGAACCTACGAGCAGTACTTC
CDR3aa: CASRRGGTYEQYF

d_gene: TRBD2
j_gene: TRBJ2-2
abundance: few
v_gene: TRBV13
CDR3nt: TGTGCCAGCAGCTTTACCGGGACTAGCCCCGGGGAGCTGTTTTTT
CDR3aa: CASSFTGTSPGELFF

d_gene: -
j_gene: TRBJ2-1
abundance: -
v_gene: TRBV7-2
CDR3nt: TGTGCCAGCAGCTTCAGCGGGAGTCAGGGGGGACAGTTCTTC
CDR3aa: CASSFSGSQGGQFF

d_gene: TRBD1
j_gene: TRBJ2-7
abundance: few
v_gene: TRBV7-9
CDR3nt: TGTGCCAGCAGCTTATCCGGGACAGGGTACGAGCAGTACTTC
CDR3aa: CASSLSGTGYEQYF

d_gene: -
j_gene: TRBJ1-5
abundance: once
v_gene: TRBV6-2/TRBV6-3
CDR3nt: TGTGCCAGCAGTTACCGACAGCATAGAAGCAATCAGCCCCAGCATTTT
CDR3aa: CASSYRQHRSNQPQHF

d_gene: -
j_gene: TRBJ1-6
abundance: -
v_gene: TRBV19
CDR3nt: TGTGCCAGCGCAGAGGGGGCCTATAATTCACCCCTCCACTTT
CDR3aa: CASAEGAYNSPLHF

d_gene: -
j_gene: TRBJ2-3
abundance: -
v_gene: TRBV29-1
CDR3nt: TGCAGCGTGCATACAGGGGAGGCCACAGATACGCAGTATTTT
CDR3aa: CSVHTGEATDTQYF

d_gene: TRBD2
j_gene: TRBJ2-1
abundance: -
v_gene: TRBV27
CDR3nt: TGTGCCAGCAGACTTAGCGGGAGGGGGAACAATGAGCAGTTCTTC
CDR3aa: CASRLSGRGNNEQFF

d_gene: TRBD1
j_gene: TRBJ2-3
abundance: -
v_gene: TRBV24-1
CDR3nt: TGTGCCACCAGTGAGATCCGGACAGGGAGCACAGATACGCAGTATTTT
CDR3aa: CATSEIRTGSTDTQYF

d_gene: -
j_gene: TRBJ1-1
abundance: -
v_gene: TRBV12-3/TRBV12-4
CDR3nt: TGTGCCAGCAGTTTGGGGGGGACAACTGAAGCTTTCTTT
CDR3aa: CASSLGGTTEAFF

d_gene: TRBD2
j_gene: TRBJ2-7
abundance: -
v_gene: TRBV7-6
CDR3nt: TGTGCCAGCAGCTTAACCCTAGCGGGGGGCTACGAGCAGTACTTC
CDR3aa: CASSLTLAGGYEQYF

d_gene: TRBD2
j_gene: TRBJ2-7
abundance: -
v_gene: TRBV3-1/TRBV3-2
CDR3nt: TGTGCCAGCAGCCAAGGGACTAGCGGCGAGCAGTACTTC
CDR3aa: CASSQGTSGEQYF

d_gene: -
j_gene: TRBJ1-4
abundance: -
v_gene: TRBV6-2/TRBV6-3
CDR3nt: TGTGCCAGCAGTACCACACAGGGTCAAGCGCGAAAACTGTTTTTT
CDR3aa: CASSTTQGQARKLFF

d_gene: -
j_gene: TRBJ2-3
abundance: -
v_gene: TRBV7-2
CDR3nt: TGTGCCAGCAGGGGGTGGGCTCTAGCGAGCACAGATACGCAGTATTTT
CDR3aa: CASRGWALASTDTQYF

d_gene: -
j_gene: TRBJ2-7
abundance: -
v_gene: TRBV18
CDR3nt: TGTGCCAGCTCACCACAACGCGGGTCGTACGAGCAGTACTTC
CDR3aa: CASSPQRGSYEQYF

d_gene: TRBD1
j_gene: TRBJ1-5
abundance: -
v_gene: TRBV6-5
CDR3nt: TGTGCCAGCAGCCTCAGGGGGCAGGCTCAGCCCCAGCATTTT
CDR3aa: CASSLRGQAQPQHF

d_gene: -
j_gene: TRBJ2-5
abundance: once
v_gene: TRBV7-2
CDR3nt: TGTGCCAGCAGCTTAGGCCTTATGGAGGCCCAGTACTTC
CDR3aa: CASSLGLMEAQYF

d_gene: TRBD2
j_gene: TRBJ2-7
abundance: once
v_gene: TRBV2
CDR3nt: TGTGCCAGCAGTGAAGTCGGGACTAGCGGCCAATACGAGCAGTACTTC
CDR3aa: CASSEVGTSGQYEQYF

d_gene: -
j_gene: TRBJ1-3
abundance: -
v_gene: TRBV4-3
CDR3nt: TGCGCCAGCAGCCAAGAGGGCCATTTCGGAAACACCATATATTTT
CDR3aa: CASSQEGHFGNTIYF

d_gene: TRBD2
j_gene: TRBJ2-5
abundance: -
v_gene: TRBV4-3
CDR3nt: TGCGCCAGCAGCCAAGATCCGGCCCTAGCGGGGGGCAGCGAGACCCAGTACTTC
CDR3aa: CASSQDPALAGGSETQYF

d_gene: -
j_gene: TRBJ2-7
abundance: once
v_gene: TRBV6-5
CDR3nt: TGTGCCAGCAGTTATGGCCCCTCCTACGAGCAGTACTTC
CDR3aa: CASSYGPSYEQYF

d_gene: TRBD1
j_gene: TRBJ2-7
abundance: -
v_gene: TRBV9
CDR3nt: TGTGCCAGCAGCCTTGGACAGGGGGCCTACGAGCAGTACTTC
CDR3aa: CASSLGQGAYEQYF

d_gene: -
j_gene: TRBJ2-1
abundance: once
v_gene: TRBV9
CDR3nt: TGTGCCAGCAGCGTAGGCGAGACACAGCAGTTCTTC
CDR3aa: CASSVGETQQFF

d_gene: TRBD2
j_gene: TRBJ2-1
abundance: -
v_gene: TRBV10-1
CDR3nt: TGCGCCAGCAGTCGGGGGGGCTACTCCTACAATGAGCAGTTCTTC
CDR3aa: CASSRGGYSYNEQFF

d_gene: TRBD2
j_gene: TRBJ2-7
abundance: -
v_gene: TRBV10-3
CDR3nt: TGTGCCATCAGAGGACTAGCGTCCTACGAGCAGTACTTC
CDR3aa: CAIRGLASYEQYF

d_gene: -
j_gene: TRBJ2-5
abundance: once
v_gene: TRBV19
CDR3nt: TGTGCCAGTAGTGGGGCTTTCCAAGAGACCCAGTACTTC
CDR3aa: CASSGAFQETQYF

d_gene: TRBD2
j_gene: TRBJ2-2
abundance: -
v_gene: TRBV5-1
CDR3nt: TGCGCCAGCAGCCCCCGGGGGGACACCGGGGAGCTGTTTTTT
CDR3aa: CASSPRGDTGELFF

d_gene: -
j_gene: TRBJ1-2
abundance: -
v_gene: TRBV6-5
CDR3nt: TGTGCCAGCAGTCAGGGTTCCAACTTTGGCTACACCTTC
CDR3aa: CASSQGSNFGYTF

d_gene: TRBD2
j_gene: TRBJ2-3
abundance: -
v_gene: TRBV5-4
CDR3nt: TGTGCCAGCTCACCTAGAGAGCGGGGGCCCCACACAGATACGCAGTATTTT
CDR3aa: CASSPRERGPHTDTQYF

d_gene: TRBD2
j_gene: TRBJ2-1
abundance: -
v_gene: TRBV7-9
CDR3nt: TGTGCCAGCAGCCCCTTCGGCGGGAGAGCTTATGAGCAGTTCTTC
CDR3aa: CASSPFGGRAYEQFF

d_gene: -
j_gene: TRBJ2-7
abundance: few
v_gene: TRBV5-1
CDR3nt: TGCGCCAGCAGCTTGGCGGGGGAAAGGCAGTACTTC
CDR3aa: CASSLAGERQYF

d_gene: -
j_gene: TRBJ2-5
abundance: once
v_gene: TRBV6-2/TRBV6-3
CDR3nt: TGTGCCAGCAGTTATATGCGGTCGGTGAGGGCCCAGTACTTC
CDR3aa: CASSYMRSVRAQYF

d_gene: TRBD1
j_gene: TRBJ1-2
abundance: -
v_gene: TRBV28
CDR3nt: TGTGCCAGCAGTCCCCCGGGACAGGGGGCCGGTGGCTACACCTTC
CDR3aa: CASSPPGQGAGGYTF

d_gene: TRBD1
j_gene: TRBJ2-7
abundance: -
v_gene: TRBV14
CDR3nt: TGTGCCAGCAGCCAAGTCGGTGCGCCTACAGGGGCCTTCTCCTACGAGCAGTACTTC
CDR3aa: CASSQVGAPTGAFSYEQYF

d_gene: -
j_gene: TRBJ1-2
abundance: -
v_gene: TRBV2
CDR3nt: TGTGCCAGCACACGAGCGGAGGGCTACACCTTC
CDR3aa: CASTRAEGYTF

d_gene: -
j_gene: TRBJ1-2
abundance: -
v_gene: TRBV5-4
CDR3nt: TGTGCCAGTGGACGGGACTTTATTTATGGCTACACCTTC
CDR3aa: CASGRDFIYGYTF

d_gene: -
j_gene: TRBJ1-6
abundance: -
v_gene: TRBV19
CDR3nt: TGTGCCAGTAGTTTCCCGACAGGACGAAAGAGCTCCTATAATTCACCCCTCCACTTT
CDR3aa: CASSFPTGRKSSYNSPLHF

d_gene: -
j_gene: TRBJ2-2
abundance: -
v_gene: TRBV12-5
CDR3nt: TGTGCTAGTGGTGCTACAGGGTTCCCCGGGGAGCTGTTTTTT
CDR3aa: CASGATGFPGELFF

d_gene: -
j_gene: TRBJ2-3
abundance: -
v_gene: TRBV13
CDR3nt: TGTGCCAGCAGCGTTAGAAGCACAGATACGCAGTATTTT
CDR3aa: CASSVRSTDTQYF

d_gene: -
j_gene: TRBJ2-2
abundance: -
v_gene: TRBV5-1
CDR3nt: TGCGCCAGCAGCTTGGGGGCTTCGACGGTAAACACCGGGGAGCTGTTTTTT
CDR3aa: CASSLGASTVNTGELFF

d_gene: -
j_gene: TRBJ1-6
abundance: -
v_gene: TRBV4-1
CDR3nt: TGCGCCAGCAGCCGTGGAGGCCCACCGGGTAATTCACCCCTCCACTTT
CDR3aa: CASSRGGPPGNSPLHF

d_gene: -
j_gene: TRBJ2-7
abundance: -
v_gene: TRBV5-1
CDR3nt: TGCGCCAGCAGCAACCAGGGTAAATCCTACGAGCAGTACTTC
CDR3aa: CASSNQGKSYEQYF

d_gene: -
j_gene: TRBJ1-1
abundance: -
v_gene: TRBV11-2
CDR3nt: TGTGCCAGCAGCTTAGAAGGTGGGGCTCGAGCTTTCTTT
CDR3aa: CASSLEGGARAFF

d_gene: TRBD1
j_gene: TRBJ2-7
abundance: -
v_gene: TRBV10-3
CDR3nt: TGTGCCATCAGTTACCAAAGAACAGGGGGCGCAAGTGGCGAGCAGTACTTC
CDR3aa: CAISYQRTGGASGEQYF